This TCR beta chain derives from a study of identical twins. TCRdb reprocessed the 5' RACE reads via MiXCR and lists one record per CDR3 protein. The table lists fewer than 500,000 distinct CDR3 sequences, 20% to 30% of them singletons. Germline V gives CDR1 SGHAT, CDR2 FQNNGV. The J segment lost 6 bases and the V segment lost 4 bases, leaving 10 bases of the junction unmatched. The CDR3 sequence is 17 residues long. These data also formed part of another study, on T cells expressing NK-cell markers.

The receptor was isolated from a woman in her late teens or twenties in good health. The chain links TRBV11-2 to TRBJ2-1, with 12 bases matching TRBD2. The sample taken for sequencing was CD4+ T cells sorted from blood. Here the CDR3 DNA reads TGTGCCAGCAGCTCAACAACGGGACTAGCGGGCAGCAATGAGCAGTTCTTC. It translates to CASSSTTGLAGSNEQFF.